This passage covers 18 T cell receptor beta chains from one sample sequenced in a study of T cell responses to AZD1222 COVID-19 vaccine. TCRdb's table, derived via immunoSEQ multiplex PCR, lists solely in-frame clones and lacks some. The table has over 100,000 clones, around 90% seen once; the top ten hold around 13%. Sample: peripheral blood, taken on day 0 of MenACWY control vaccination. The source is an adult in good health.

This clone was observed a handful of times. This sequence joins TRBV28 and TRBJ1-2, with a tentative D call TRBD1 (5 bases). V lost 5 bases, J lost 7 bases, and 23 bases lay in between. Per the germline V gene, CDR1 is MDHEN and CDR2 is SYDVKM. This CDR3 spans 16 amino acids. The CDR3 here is CASSLRLRAGLSGYTF. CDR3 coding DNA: TGTGCCAGCAGTCTAAGACTTAGGGCAGGGCTAAGTGGCTACACCTTC.

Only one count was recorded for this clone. In DNA, the CDR3 is TGTGCCAGCAGCTTAGCGCATGGGGGAGGCAATCAGCCCCAGCATTTT. It is translated as CASSLAHGGGNQPQHF. This chain joins TRBV7-2 and TRBJ1-5; a weak D match, TRBD1 (5 bases). The V and J ends lost 0 bases and 2 bases respectively, with 11 bases between them. The CDR3 contains 16 residues. CDR1 SGHTA and CDR2 FQGNSA come from the germline V gene.

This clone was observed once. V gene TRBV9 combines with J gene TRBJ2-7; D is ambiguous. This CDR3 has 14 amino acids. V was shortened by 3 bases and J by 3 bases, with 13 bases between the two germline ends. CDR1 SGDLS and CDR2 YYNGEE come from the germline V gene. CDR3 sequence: CASSAKPHNYEQYF. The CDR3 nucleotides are TGTGCCAGCAGCGCGAAGCCCCACAACTACGAGCAGTACTTC. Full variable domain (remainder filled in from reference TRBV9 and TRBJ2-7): DSGVTQTPKHLITATGQRVTLRCSPRSGDLSVYWYQQSLDQGLQFLIQYYNGEERAKGNILERFSAQQFPDLHSELNLSSLELGDSALYFCASSAKPHNYEQYFGPGTRLTVT.

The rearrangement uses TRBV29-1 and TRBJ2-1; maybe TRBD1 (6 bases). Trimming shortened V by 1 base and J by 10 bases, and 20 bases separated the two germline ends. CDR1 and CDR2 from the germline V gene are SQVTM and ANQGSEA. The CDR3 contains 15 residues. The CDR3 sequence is CSVEGWGRGRREQFF. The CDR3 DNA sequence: TGCAGCGTTGAAGGATGGGGCAGGGGTAGGAGGGAGCAGTTCTTC.

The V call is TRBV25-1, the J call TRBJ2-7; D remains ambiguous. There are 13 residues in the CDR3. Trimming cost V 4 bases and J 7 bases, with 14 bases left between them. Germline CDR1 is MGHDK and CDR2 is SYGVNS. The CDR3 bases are TGTGCCAGCAGTGCGTTCCTCGGTTATGAGCAGTACTTC. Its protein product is CASSAFLGYEQYF.

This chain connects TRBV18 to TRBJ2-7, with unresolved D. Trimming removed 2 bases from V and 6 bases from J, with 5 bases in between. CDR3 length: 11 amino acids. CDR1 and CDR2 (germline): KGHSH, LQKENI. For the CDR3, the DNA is TGTGCCAGCTCACCAGGGGTCGAGCAGTACTTC. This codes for CASSPGVEQYF.

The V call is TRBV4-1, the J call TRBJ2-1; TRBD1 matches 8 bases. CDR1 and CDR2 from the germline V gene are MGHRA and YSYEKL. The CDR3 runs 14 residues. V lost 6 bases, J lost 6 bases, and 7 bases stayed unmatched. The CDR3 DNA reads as TGCGCCAGCAGTCGCGGGACAGGTTTCAATGAGCAGTTCTTC. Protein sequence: CASSRGTGFNEQFF.

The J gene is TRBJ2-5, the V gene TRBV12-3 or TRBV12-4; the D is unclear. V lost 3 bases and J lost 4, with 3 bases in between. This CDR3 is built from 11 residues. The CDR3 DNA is TGTGCCAGCAGTTTCGGAGAGACCCAGTACTTC. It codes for CASSFGETQYF.

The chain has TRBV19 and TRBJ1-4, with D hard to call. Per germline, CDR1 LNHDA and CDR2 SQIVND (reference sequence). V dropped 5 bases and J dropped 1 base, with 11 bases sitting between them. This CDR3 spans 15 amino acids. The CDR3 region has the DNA TGTGCCAGTAGTCTGGACGGACTAACTAATGAAAAACTGTTTTTT. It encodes CASSLDGLTNEKLFF.

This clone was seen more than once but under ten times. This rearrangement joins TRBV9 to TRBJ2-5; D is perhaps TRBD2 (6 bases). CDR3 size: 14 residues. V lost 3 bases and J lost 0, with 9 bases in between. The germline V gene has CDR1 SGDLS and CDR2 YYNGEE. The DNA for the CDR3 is TGTGCCAGCAGCGCCGGACTAAACCAAGAGACCCAGTACTTC. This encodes CASSAGLNQETQYF. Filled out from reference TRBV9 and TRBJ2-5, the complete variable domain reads DSGVTQTPKHLITATGQRVTLRCSPRSGDLSVYWYQQSLDQGLQFLIQYYNGEERAKGNILERFSAQQFPDLHSELNLSSLELGDSALYFCASSAGLNQETQYFGPGTRLLVL.

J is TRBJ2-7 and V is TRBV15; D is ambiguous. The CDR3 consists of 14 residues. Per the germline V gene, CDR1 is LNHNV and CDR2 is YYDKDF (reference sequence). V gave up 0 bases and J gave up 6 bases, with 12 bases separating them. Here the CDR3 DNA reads TGTGCCACCAGCAGAGATATGACAATGAGCGAGCAGTACTTC. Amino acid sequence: CATSRDMTMSEQYF.

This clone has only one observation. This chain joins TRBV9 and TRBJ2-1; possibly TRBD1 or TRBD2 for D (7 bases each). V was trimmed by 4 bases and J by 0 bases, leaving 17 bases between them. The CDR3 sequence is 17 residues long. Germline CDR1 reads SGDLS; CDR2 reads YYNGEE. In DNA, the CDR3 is TGTGCCAGCAGCTCATCCAGGGGGGGATCCTCCTACAATGAGCAGTTCTTC. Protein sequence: CASSSSRGGSSYNEQFF. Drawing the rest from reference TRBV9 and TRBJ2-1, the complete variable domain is DSGVTQTPKHLITATGQRVTLRCSPRSGDLSVYWYQQSLDQGLQFLIQYYNGEERAKGNILERFSAQQFPDLHSELNLSSLELGDSALYFCASSSSRGGSSYNEQFFGPGTRLTVL.

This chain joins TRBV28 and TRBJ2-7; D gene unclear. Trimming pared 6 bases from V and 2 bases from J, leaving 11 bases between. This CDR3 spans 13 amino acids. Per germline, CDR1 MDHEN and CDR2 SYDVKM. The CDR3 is CASSDPAPYEQYF. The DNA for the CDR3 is TGTGCCAGCAGCGACCCCGCCCCCTACGAGCAGTACTTC.

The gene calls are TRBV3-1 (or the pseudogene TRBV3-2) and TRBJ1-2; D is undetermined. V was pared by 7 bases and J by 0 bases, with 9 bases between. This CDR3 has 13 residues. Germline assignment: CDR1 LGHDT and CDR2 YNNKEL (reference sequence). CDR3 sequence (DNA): TGTGCCAGCACCCCAGGCCCTAACTATGGCTACACCTTC. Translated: CASTPGPNYGYTF.

CDR3 coding DNA: TGTGCCAGCAGCGTCCTCGACAGCTCCTACGAGCAGTACTTC. It is translated as CASSVLDSSYEQYF. The gene calls are TRBV9 and TRBJ2-7; D possibly corresponds to TRBD1 (5 bases). V gave up 2 bases and J gave up 0 bases, with 9 bases separating them. Germline CDR1 reads SGDLS; CDR2 reads YYNGEE. The CDR3 is 14 residues long.

The CDR3 bases are TGTGCCAGCAGCCGACAGGGTAGGACGGTCAATGAGCAGTTCTTC. Its translation is CASSRQGRTVNEQFF. The V gene is TRBV9, the J gene TRBJ2-1; 7 nucleotides match TRBD1. Trimming cost V 4 bases and J 6 bases; bases outside gene matches: 10. Germline CDR1 reads SGDLS; CDR2 reads YYNGEE. This CDR3 is 15 amino acids long.

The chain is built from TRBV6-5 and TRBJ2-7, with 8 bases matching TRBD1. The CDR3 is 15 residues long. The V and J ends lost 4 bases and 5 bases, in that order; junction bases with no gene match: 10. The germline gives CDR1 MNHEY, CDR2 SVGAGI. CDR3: CASSSPGGQGHEQYF. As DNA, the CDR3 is TGTGCCAGCAGTTCCCCAGGCGGACAGGGCCACGAGCAGTACTTC.

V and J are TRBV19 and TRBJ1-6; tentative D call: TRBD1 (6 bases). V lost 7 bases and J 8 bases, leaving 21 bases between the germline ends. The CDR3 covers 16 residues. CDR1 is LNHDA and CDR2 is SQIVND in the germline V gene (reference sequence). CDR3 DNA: TGTGCCAGTACCCCTCGGGGGGGCAAAGGAGATTCACCCCTCCACTTT. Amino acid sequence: CASTPRGGKGDSPLHF. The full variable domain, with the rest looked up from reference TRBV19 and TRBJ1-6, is DGGITQSPKYLFRKEGQNVTLSCEQNLNHDAMYWYRQDPGQGLRLIYYSQIVNDFQKGDIAEGYSVSREKKESFPLTVTSAQKNPTAFYLCASTPRGGKGDSPLHFGNGTRLTVT.